This T cell receptor beta chain was identified in a study of graft-versus-host responses after intestinal transplantation. Study-wide context: Those transplanted obtained multivisceral, liver-intestinal, or isolated intestinal grafts. Anti-thymocyte globulin induction, then tacrolimus and steroids for about three years, went to all recipients. Points from the study as a whole: The marrow of recipients harbored GvH clones, and ileum or blood showed some of them first. Patients who carried graft-donor T cell macrochimerism also had high graft-versus-host to host-versus-graft clonal ratios in their allografts.

A note on this clone: The antigen is undetermined.

V lost 7 bases, J lost 0 bases, and 13 bases lay in between. The length of the CDR3 is 15 residues. Germline-derived CDR1 and CDR2 are MNHNY and SVGAGI (reference sequence). Processing released intraepithelial and lamina propria lymphocytes from the graft tissue. Profiling relied on immunoSEQ multiplex PCR, and the TCRdb table lists in-frame clones only, not all of them. The sample holds 29,000 or so clones, approximately 80% seen once. The sequencing here drew on ileum tissue, taken 98 days after intestinal transplantation. The receptor was derived from a human patient who received an intestinal transplant, so some T cells may come from the graft donor. The genes are TRBV6-6 and TRBJ1-5, with D hard to call. The DNA for the CDR3 is TGTGCCAGCAAGTTTACGGAGAATAGCAATCAGCCCCAGCATTTT. Translated: CASKFTENSNQPQHF.